The following is a T cell receptor (beta chain) sequence with its context. Its antigen remains unknown. The identical CDR3 is also encoded by other nucleotide sequences in the sample. These data originate in a study of shared clonotypes between healthy human individuals. Study-wide results and caveats: The study generally estimated greater richness for naive than memory subsets. In the sorted subsets, rarefaction showed sequencing was incomplete despite large depth.

The CDR3 contains 11 residues. Trimming shortened V by 6 bases and J by 3 bases, and 2 bases separated the two germline ends. Germline assignment: CDR1 MDHEN and CDR2 SYDVKM. Original methodology: Filtering differed because ImmunoSEQ produced junction-only sequences that carried no quality scores. TCRdb's table, derived via immunoSEQ multiplex PCR, lists solely in-frame clones and lacks some. Clone size and V and J calls were adopted from that table, with D and trimming inferred from the DNA. Found here are approximately 2,000,000 clones, around 93% of them singletons; the top ten hold less than 2%. Cells designated naive CD8 were CD45RO-negative and were positively selected for CCR7, with terminally differentiated effector memory CD45RA+ cells excluded.

The chain couples TRBV28 to TRBJ2-2; D unclear. The TCR was taken from a man aged 18-30 years in good health. Some clones in this sample may be carry-over from other donors' samples. Sequencing used naive CD8+ T cells from PBMCs. This chain's CDR3 is CASSHTGELFF. CDR3 nucleotide sequence: TGTGCCAGCAGCCACACCGGGGAGCTGTTTTTT.